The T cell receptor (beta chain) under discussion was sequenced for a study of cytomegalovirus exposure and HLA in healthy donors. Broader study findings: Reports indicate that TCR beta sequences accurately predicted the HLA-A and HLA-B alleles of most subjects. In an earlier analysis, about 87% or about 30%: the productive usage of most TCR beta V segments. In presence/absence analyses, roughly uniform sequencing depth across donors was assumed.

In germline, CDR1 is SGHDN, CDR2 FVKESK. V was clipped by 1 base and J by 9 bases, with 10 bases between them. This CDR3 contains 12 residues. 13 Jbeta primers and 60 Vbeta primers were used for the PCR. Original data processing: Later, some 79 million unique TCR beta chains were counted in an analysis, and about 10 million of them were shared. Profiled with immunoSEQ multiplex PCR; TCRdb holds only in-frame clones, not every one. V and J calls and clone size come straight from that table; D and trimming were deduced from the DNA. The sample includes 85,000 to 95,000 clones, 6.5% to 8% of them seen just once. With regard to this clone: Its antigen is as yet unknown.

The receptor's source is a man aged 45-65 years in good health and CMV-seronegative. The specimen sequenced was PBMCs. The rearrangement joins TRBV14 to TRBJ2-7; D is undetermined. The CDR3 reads CASSQGFNVQYF. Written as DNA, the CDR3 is TGTGCCAGCAGCCAAGGTTTTAATGTGCAGTACTTC.